This T cell receptor (beta chain) was found in a study of CD8 T cells in ankylosing spondylitis. Study observations and caveats: There was a TCR beta motif, made of several highly homologous variants, that appeared characteristic of ankylosing spondylitis blood.

This clonotype was detected only a few times. The target antigen is unknown. TCR beta libraries were made by quantitative 5'-RACE with molecular barcodes. TCRdb passed the 5' RACE reads through MiXCR, listing each CDR3 protein once. The table includes 750,000 to 850,000 distinct CDR3 sequences, around 11% detected once. CDR3 length equals 17 residues. Per the germline V gene, CDR1 is SGHAT and CDR2 is FQNNGV. With 1 base clipped from V and 0 bases from J, the junction kept 6 bases outside the gene matches. This clonotype originated in a male donor with ankylosing spondylitis. Sequenced material: blood, either unsorted or a sorted T cell fraction (not recorded which). The rearrangement uses TRBV11-2 and TRBJ1-3; 7 bases fit TRBD1. The DNA for the CDR3 is TGTGCCAGCAGCTTAGTGGGCAGGGGGAGCTCTGGAAACACCATATATTTT. It codes for CASSLVGRGSSGNTIYF.